This T cell receptor beta chain was identified during a study of T-cell reconstitution after alpha-beta-depleted transplantation in children. On this clonotype itself: Antigen specificity is unknown.

The library targeted TCRbeta and was prepared with unique molecular identifiers. From the PCR reads, TCRdb called clonotypes with MiXCR, one entry per CDR3 protein. The repertoire consists of 530,000 or so distinct CDR3 sequences, with over 20% occurring once and the leading ten covering 35% to 40%. Germline V gene data show CDR1 as SGDLS and CDR2 as YYNGEE. Trimming stripped 0 bases from V and 5 bases from J, with 6 bases between. The CDR3 is made up of 12 amino acids. Findings and limits, study-wide: Some patients owed their high day-60 TCRbeta diversity to surviving recipient T cells and thymic progenitors. Fresh T-cell production supplied most of the T-cell counts and diversity seen one year after transplant. It was reported that alpha-beta T cells came from several hundred expanded graft clones (about two months after transplant).

The sequencing here drew on PBMCs, taken before TCRalphabeta/CD19-depleted stem cell transplant. The genes are TRBV9 and TRBJ2-7, with D unresolved. This clonotype originated in a boy less than two years old with Wiskott-Aldrich syndrome, due to receive a stem cell transplant. CDR3 bases: TGTGCCAGCAGCGTAGGCTATGACGAGCAGTACTTC. This codes for CASSVGYDEQYF.